The 24 T cell receptor beta chains below come from one sample, sequenced in a study of T cells after yellow fever vaccination. TCRdb recomputed calls from the 5' RACE reads with MiXCR, one row per CDR3 protein. The sample lists some 150,000 distinct CDR3 sequences; about 10% were seen once. The sample was CD8+ T cells sorted from PBMCs, taken 15 days after the yellow fever booster vaccination. Receptor source: a man younger than 35 who received the YFV17D yellow fever vaccine.

The chain employs TRBV7-3 and TRBJ2-5, with D perhaps matching TRBD2 (5 bases). Germline V gene data show CDR1 as SGHTA and CDR2 as FQGTGA. V lost 5 bases and J lost 5, with 18 bases in between. The CDR3 runs 15 residues. The CDR3 DNA follows: TGTGCCAGCAGCCCGATGGGGAGATCGGGGGAGACCCAGTACTTC. Residues: CASSPMGRSGETQYF. Filled out from reference TRBV7-3 and TRBJ2-5, the complete variable domain reads GAGVSQTPSNKVTEKGKYVELRCDPISGHTALYWYRQSLGQGPEFLIYFQGTGAADDSGLPNDRFFAVRPEGSVSTLKIQRTERGDSAVYLCASSPMGRSGETQYFGPGTRLLVL.

This chain connects TRBV6-6 to TRBJ1-3, with 7 bases that match TRBD1. The CDR3 is 16 residues long. Germline values: CDR1 MNHNY, CDR2 SVGAGI (reference sequence). J gave up 6 bases and V 7 bases, and 15 bases lay outside the gene matches. The CDR3 sequence is CASTDYTGAGENTIYF. The CDR3 DNA is TGTGCCAGCACCGACTACACAGGGGCCGGCGAAAACACCATATATTTT.

This chain connects TRBV12-3 or TRBV12-4 to TRBJ2-5; 7 bases align to TRBD1. J was trimmed by 5 bases and V by 5 bases; bases with no gene match: 8. The CDR3 is 14 amino acids. Written as DNA, the CDR3 is TGTGCCAGCAGTCCCGCCGGGACAGTTGAGACCCAGTACTTC. Translated: CASSPAGTVETQYF.

This sequence joins TRBV24-1 and TRBJ2-2, with unresolved D. Germline V gene data show CDR1 as KGHDR and CDR2 as SFDVKD. CDR3 length: 14 residues. Trimming cost V 2 bases and J 0 bases, with 3 bases left between them. CDR3 nucleotide sequence: TGTGCCACCAGTGATTCTACGAACACCGGGGAGCTGTTTTTT. Translation: CATSDSTNTGELFF.

This clonotype was seen only a few times. This chain links TRBV5-1 with TRBJ2-7; weak D call: TRBD2 (7 bases). V was shortened by 0 bases and J by 3 bases, with 16 bases between the two germline ends. The CDR3 has 16 residues. CDR1 and CDR2 (germline): SGHRS, YFSETQ. The CDR3 region is CASSLEGGGYFYEQYF. The DNA of the CDR3 is TGCGCCAGCAGCTTGGAAGGGGGGGGGTACTTCTACGAGCAGTACTTC.

The chain employs TRBV29-1 and TRBJ1-2; D possibly corresponds to TRBD1 (6 bases). V dropped 6 bases and J dropped 4 bases, with 15 bases sitting between them. Germline lookup yields CDR1 SQVTM and CDR2 ANQGSEA. The CDR3 totals 13 residues. This CDR3 reads CSVVDSHSYGYTF. The CDR3 nucleotides are TGCAGCGTAGTGGACAGTCATTCCTATGGCTACACCTTC.

This chain joins TRBV7-9 and TRBJ1-5; D is unresolved. V lost 2 bases to trimming and J lost 5 bases, with 10 bases between them. The length of the CDR3 is 14 residues. Germline loops: CDR1 SEHNR, CDR2 FQNEAQ (reference sequence). The chain's CDR3 is CASSLPGQDQPQHF. The CDR3 DNA sequence: TGTGCCAGCAGCTTACCGGGTCAAGATCAGCCCCAGCATTTT. The full variable domain, completed using reference TRBV7-9 and TRBJ1-5, is DTGVSQNPRHKITKRGQNVTFRCDPISEHNRLYWYRQTLGQGPEFLTYFQNEAQLEKSRLLSDRFSAERPKGSFSTLEIQRTEQGDSAMYLCASSLPGQDQPQHFGDGTRLSIL.

The gene calls are TRBV12-5 and TRBJ2-1, with D hard to call. CDR1 and CDR2 (germline): LGHNT, FRNRAP. V was cut by 5 bases and J by 0 bases, with 14 bases left in between. The CDR3 length is 16 residues. CDR3 sequence reads: CASGLILKPSYNEQFF. In DNA, the CDR3 is TGTGCTAGTGGTCTCATACTTAAACCCTCCTACAATGAGCAGTTCTTC.

This clonotype was seen more than once but under ten times. The chain uses TRBV7-2 and TRBJ1-5; D remains ambiguous. The length of the CDR3 is 15 residues. Trimming left V 2 bases short and J 1 base short, with 9 bases between. CDR1 and CDR2 (germline): SGHTA, FQGNSA. CDR3 protein: CASSLFLWSNQPQHF. In nucleotides, the CDR3 is TGTGCCAGCAGCTTATTTTTATGGAGCAATCAGCCCCAGCATTTT.

The rearrangement uses TRBV12-3 or TRBV12-4 and TRBJ1-2, with D hard to call. This CDR3 has 15 residues. Trimming cost V 0 bases and J 4 bases, with 12 bases left between them. The CDR3 DNA is TGTGCCAGCAGTTTAGCCCCCGTCGGACTCTATGGCTACACCTTC. Translated: CASSLAPVGLYGYTF.

This chain uses TRBV5-6 with TRBJ2-3; D may correspond to TRBD1 or TRBD2 (5 bases each). The CDR3 has 12 residues. Germline CDR1 is SGHDT and CDR2 is YYEEEE. V shed 4 bases and J shed 11 bases, with 14 bases lying between them. The DNA for the CDR3 is TGTGCCAGCAGCGGTGGGGCCGCGGGGCAGTATTTT. Residues: CASSGGAAGQYF.

The sample holds a few counts of this clonotype. This sequence joins TRBV11-2 and TRBJ2-7; no reliable D call. Trimming stripped 5 bases from V and 5 bases from J, with 10 bases between. CDR1 and CDR2 (germline): SGHAT, FQNNGV. The CDR3 has 12 residues. CDR3 sequence: CASSRLTHEQYF. DNA of the CDR3: TGTGCCAGCAGCCGTCTTACCCACGAGCAGTACTTC.

The rearrangement uses TRBV12-3 or TRBV12-4 and TRBJ2-1; 10 bases line up with TRBD2. With V trimmed by 3 bases and J by 9 bases, 5 bases remained unmatched. This CDR3 region has 14 residues. CDR3 DNA sequence: TGTGCCAGCAGTTTCGGGCTAGCGGGGGTTGAGCAGTTCTTC. Translation: CASSFGLAGVEQFF.

The CDR3 coding sequence is TGTGCCAGCAGAAAGGACGGGACAACTAATGAAAAACTGTTTTTT. It is translated as CASRKDGTTNEKLFF. The genes are TRBV16 and TRBJ1-4; no reliable D call. Per the germline V gene, CDR1 is KGHSY and CDR2 is FQNENV. V lost 6 bases and J 0 bases, leaving 11 bases between the germline ends. The CDR3 is 15 amino acids.

This clonotype showed up just a few times. The chain recombines TRBV11-2 with TRBJ1-2; D not certain. The CDR3 has 13 residues. Deletions cut 5 bases from V and 4 bases from J, with 11 bases between. Germline assignment: CDR1 SGHAT and CDR2 FQNNGV. The CDR3 DNA is TGTGCCAGCAGCCCCGCCCCCATCTATGGCTACACCTTC. Protein: CASSPAPIYGYTF.

This clonotype was detected only a few times. The J gene is TRBJ2-5, the V gene TRBV5-1; TRBD1 or TRBD2 may be the D gene (5 bases each). CDR1 and CDR2 (germline): SGHRS, YFSETQ. Trimming took off 3 bases at V and 4 bases at J, with 10 bases between the two ends. The length of the CDR3 is 13 residues. Written as DNA, the CDR3 is TGCGCCAGCAGCTACCGGGGCCTAGAGACCCAGTACTTC. Encoded protein: CASSYRGLETQYF.

This clonotype was detected a few times. Relative to the germline gene, one junction end is altered; a read error may explain this. This chain uses TRBV7-7 with TRBJ2-2; unclear D gene. Germline V CDR1 and CDR2: SSHAT, FNYEAQ (reference sequence). The CDR3 spans 12 residues. The CDR3 DNA reads as TGTGCTAGCAGCCTCCGGACCGGGGAGCTGTTTTTT. Amino acids: CASSLRTGELFF. Complete variable domain (other parts from reference TRBV7-7 and TRBJ2-2): GAGVSQSPRYKVTKRGQDVTLRCDPISSHATLYWYQQALGQGPEFLTYFNYEAQPDKSGLPSDRFSAERPEGSISTLTIQRTEQRDSAMYRCASSLRTGELFFGEGSRLTVL.

There are a few counts of this clonotype. The rearrangement links TRBV29-1 to TRBJ2-1, with a weak D call TRBD1 (6 bases). Germline CDR1 and CDR2: SQVTM and ANQGSEA. The CDR3 has 12 residues. V gave up 8 bases and J gave up 1 base, with 9 bases separating them. The CDR3 protein is CSTTGSYNEQFF. The CDR3, as DNA: TGCAGCACTACAGGGTCCTACAATGAGCAGTTCTTC.

The chain employs TRBV3-1 and TRBJ2-5; D uncertain. Per the germline V gene, CDR1 is LGHDT and CDR2 is YNNKEL (reference sequence). CDR3 length equals 15 residues. Trimming pared 0 bases from V and 5 bases from J, leaving 13 bases between. The CDR3 nucleotides are TGTGCCAGCAGCCAAGAACTGGAGACCAAGGAGACCCAGTACTTC. Protein product: CASSQELETKETQYF.

This clonotype was seen a few times. The V and J genes are TRBV5-1 and TRBJ2-1, with 7 bases aligning to TRBD2. Germline CDR1 SGHRS, CDR2 YFSETQ. This CDR3 is 16 amino acids long. J lost 7 bases, V lost 4 bases, and 14 bases had no gene match. The CDR3 coding sequence is TGCGCCAGCAGCGTAGGACTGGCGGGGGAGTTTAATGAGCAGTTCTTC. Amino acids: CASSVGLAGEFNEQFF.

This clonotype was counted between two and nine times. This chain links TRBV6-5 with TRBJ2-2, with 8 bases matching TRBD1. Germline CDR1 and CDR2: MNHEY and SVGAGI. CDR3 length: 13 residues. The ends lost 10 bases at V and 1 base at J; junction bases unmatched: 2. Here the CDR3 DNA reads TGTGCCACGGGGACAGGGAACACCGGGGAGCTGTTTTTT. Translated: CATGTGNTGELFF.

This clonotype was detected a few times. The rearrangement joins TRBV9 to TRBJ2-6, with 8 nucleotides matching TRBD1. The CDR3 covers 17 residues. Germline V lookup: CDR1 SGDLS, CDR2 YYNGEE. Germline trimming cut 0 bases from V and 0 bases from J; bases unmatched to any gene: 2. The CDR3 loop is CASSVAGGYSGANVLTF. CDR3 sequence (DNA): TGTGCCAGCAGCGTAGCAGGGGGCTACTCTGGGGCCAACGTCCTGACTTTC.

This clonotype was recorded a few times. The chain employs TRBV19 and TRBJ2-1, with 9 bases fitting TRBD2. Germline CDR1 and CDR2: LNHDA and SQIVND (reference sequence). The junction had 10 bases not matched to a gene; V was cut back by 6 bases and J by 4 bases. This CDR3 spans 16 amino acids. As DNA, the CDR3 is TGTGCCAGTAGGGGACTTCTAGCGGGGCCGTACAATGAGCAGTTCTTC. Protein: CASRGLLAGPYNEQFF.

This clonotype was observed at least ten times. The chain links TRBV12-5 to TRBJ2-5, with a tentative D call TRBD1 (5 bases). CDR1 and CDR2 (germline): LGHNT, FRNRAP. CDR3 length: 15 residues. V was cut by 3 bases and J by 4 bases, with 15 bases left in between. The CDR3 DNA is TGTGCTAGTGGTTTAGGGCTAGGGGTTCCAGAGACCCAGTACTTC. Amino acids: CASGLGLGVPETQYF.